One and the same sample provided the 4 T cell receptor beta chains below, sequenced in a study of beta chain features in type 1 diabetes. Findings and caveats of the study: The study found moderately but significantly shorter TCRB CDR3s in all four CD4+ subsets of Type 1 diabetes patients.

As every portion of the isolated RNA was reverse transcribed, the sequencing read expressed TCRB transcripts. TCRdb keeps only in-frame clones here, not all; method: immunoSEQ multiplex PCR. Counted here are 310,000 or so clones, roughly 8.8% occurring once; the ten biggest clones make up roughly 0.99%. These receptors have no identified antigens. Sequencing input: central memory CD4+ T cells from blood. The receptors shown here come from a man aged 25 to 40 with type 1 diabetes.

This clone was recorded a few times. The J gene is TRBJ2-5, the V gene TRBV28, with 11 bases matching TRBD1. CDR3 length: 15 residues. From germline, CDR1 is MDHEN and CDR2 SYDVKM. Losses at the gene ends were 3 bases for V and 5 bases for J; bases not matched to a gene: 5. DNA of the CDR3: TGTGCCAGCAGTTTTCTGGGACAGGGGGAGGAGACCCAGTACTTC. As protein: CASSFLGQGEETQYF.

This clone was picked up a small number of times. J is TRBJ2-2 and V is TRBV11-2; the match to TRBD2 covers 7 bases. The CDR3 is 15 residues long. CDR1 and CDR2 from the germline V gene are SGHAT and FQNNGV. With 6 bases clipped from V and 4 bases from J, the junction kept 8 bases outside the gene matches. The CDR3 region has the DNA TGTGCCAGCAGACTACTAGCGTCGGGCACCGGGGAGCTGTTTTTT. As protein: CASRLLASGTGELFF.

This rearrangement joins TRBV19 to TRBJ2-4, with D perhaps given as TRBD1 or TRBD2 (5 bases each). The germline CDR1 and CDR2 sequences are LNHDA and SQIVND (reference sequence). The ends were cut back, 5 bases at V and 6 bases at J, with 17 bases in the middle. This CDR3 contains 15 residues. The CDR3, as DNA: TGTGCCAGTAGTCCGGAACTAGGGACGCCAAACATTCAGTACTTC. Its protein is CASSPELGTPNIQYF.

CDR3 in DNA: TGTGCCAGCAGCTTCGGGGGTACTGGCTACACCTTC. It specifies CASSFGGTGYTF. The chain has TRBV7-9 and TRBJ1-2; TRBD1 is a possible D gene (5 bases). This CDR3 spans 12 amino acids. The V end was cut by 3 bases, the J end by 7 bases, with 9 bases between. Germline CDR1 is SEHNR and CDR2 is FQNEAQ (reference sequence).